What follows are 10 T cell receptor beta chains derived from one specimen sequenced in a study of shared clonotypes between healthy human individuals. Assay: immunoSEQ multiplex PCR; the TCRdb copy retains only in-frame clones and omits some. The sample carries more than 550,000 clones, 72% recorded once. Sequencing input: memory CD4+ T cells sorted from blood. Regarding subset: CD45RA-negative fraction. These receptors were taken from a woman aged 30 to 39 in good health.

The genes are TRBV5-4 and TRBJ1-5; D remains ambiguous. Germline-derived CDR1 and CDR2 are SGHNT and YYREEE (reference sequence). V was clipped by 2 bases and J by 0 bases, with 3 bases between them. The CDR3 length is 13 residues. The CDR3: CASSFNSNQPQHF. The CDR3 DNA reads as TGTGCCAGCAGCTTTAATAGCAATCAGCCCCAGCATTTT.

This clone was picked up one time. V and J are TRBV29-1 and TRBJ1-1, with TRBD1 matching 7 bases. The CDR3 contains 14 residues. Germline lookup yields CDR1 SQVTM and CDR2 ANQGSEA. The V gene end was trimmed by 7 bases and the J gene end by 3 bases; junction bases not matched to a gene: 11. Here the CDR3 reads CSATKGAGDTEAFF. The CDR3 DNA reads TGCAGCGCCACGAAGGGGGCAGGGGACACTGAAGCTTTCTTT.

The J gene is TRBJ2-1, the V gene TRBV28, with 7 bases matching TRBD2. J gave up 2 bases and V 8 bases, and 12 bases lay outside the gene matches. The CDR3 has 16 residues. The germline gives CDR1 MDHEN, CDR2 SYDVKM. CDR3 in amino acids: CASALWSGTAYNEQFF. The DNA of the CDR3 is TGTGCCAGCGCCCTATGGAGCGGGACTGCCTACAATGAGCAGTTCTTC.

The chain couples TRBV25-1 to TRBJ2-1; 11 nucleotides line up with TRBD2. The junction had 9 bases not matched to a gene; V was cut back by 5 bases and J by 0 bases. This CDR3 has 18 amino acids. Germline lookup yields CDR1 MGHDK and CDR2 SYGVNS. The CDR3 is CASSSGLAGSSSYNEQFF. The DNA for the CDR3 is TGTGCCAGCAGTTCCGGACTAGCGGGCTCGAGCTCCTACAATGAGCAGTTCTTC.

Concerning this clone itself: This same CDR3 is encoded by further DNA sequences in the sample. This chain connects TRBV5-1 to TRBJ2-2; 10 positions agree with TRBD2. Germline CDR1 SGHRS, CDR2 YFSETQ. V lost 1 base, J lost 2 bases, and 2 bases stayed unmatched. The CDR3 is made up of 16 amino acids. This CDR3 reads CASSLSGRANTGELFF. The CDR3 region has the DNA TGCGCCAGCAGCTTGAGCGGGAGGGCCAACACCGGGGAGCTGTTTTTT.

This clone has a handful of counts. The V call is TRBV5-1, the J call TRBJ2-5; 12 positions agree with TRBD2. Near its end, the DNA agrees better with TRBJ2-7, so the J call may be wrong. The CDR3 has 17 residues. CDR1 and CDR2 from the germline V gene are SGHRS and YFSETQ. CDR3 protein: CASSLVPGLAGDFEQYF. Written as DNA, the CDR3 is TGCGCCAGCAGCTTGGTACCGGGACTAGCGGGTGACTTCGAGCAGTACTTC.

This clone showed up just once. The CDR3 sequence is CASSLVGGDEQYF. The CDR3 nucleotides read TGTGCCAGCAGCTTAGTGGGAGGGGACGAGCAGTACTTC. This chain connects TRBV7-9 to TRBJ2-7; 7 bases fit TRBD2. The germline CDR1 and CDR2 sequences are SEHNR and FQNEAQ (reference sequence). The CDR3 consists of 13 residues. V trimming: 1 base; J trimming: 5 bases; junction bases outside the gene matches: 2.

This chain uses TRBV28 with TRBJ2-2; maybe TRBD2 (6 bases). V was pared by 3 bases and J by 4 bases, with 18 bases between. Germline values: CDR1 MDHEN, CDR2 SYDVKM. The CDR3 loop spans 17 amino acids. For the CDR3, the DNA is TGTGCCAGCAGTTTGGGACGCCCTACGCGGGGCACCGGGGAGCTGTTTTTT. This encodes CASSLGRPTRGTGELFF.

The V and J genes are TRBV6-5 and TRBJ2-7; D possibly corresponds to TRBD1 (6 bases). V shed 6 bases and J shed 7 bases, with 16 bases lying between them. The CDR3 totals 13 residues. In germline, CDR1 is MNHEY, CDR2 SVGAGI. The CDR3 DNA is TGTGCCAGCAGCCTCAACAGGGATTGGGAGCAGTACTTC. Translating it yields CASSLNRDWEQYF.

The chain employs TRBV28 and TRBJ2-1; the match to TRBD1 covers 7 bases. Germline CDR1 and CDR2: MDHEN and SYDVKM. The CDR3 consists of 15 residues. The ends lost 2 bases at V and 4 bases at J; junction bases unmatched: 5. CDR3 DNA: TGTGCCAGCAGTTTAGAGGGGGCCCGTTACAATGAGCAGTTCTTC. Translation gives CASSLEGARYNEQFF.